Following are 7 T cell receptor beta chains from one sample sequenced in a study of beta chain features in type 1 diabetes. Expressed TCRB transcripts got sequenced, as all isolated RNA was reverse transcribed. Only in-frame clones appear in the TCRdb table, and some are missing; sequencing was by immunoSEQ multiplex PCR. The top ten hold approximately 0.62% of the sample, which has roughly 170,000 clones, about 12% seen once. Material: central memory CD4+ T cells from blood. The receptors come from a woman under 30 in good health.

This clone was found a few times. The chain joins TRBV7-2 to TRBJ1-5, with 7 nucleotides matching TRBD1. The CDR3 is 15 residues long. The germline CDR1 and CDR2 sequences are SGHTA and FQGNSA. The trim removed 6 bases at V and 4 bases at J, leaving 9 bases unmatched. CDR3: CASRPTGTANQPQHF. For the CDR3, the DNA is TGTGCCAGCAGACCAACCGGGACAGCAAATCAGCCCCAGCATTTT.

This clone was detected only a few times. V and J are TRBV5-4 and TRBJ1-1; D not resolved. This CDR3 comprises 14 residues. V was shortened by 2 bases and J by 1 base, with 9 bases between the two germline ends. The germline V gene encodes CDR1 SGHNT and CDR2 YYREEE (reference sequence). The CDR3 DNA is TGTGCCAGCAGCTTCGTCCCTCCGAACACTGAAGCTTTCTTT. Its protein is CASSFVPPNTEAFF.

Only a few counts were recorded for this clone. The chain uses TRBV5-5 and TRBJ2-6; a possible D gene is TRBD2 (6 bases). Germline-derived CDR1 and CDR2 are SGHKS and YYEKEE (reference sequence). Trimming pared 0 bases from V and 8 bases from J, leaving 9 bases between. There are 14 residues in the CDR3. CDR3 sequence: CASSLDAGSNVLTF. The CDR3 DNA reads as TGTGCCAGCAGCTTGGATGCGGGGTCCAACGTCCTGACTTTC.

This rearrangement joins TRBV5-1 to TRBJ1-2; maybe TRBD1 (5 bases). The V end was cut by 4 bases, the J end by 7 bases, with 26 bases between. Germline assignment: CDR1 SGHRS and CDR2 YFSETQ. This CDR3 is 17 amino acids long. CDR3 loop: CASSIRISQGGLGGYTF. The DNA for the CDR3 is TGCGCCAGCAGCATAAGGATAAGCCAGGGAGGCTTAGGTGGCTACACCTTC.

Only a few counts were recorded for this clone. The chain combines TRBV6-5 with TRBJ1-3; TRBD1 might be the D (5 bases). The germline gives CDR1 MNHEY, CDR2 SVGAGI. The CDR3 length is 15 residues. V lost 6 bases and J 1 base, leaving 13 bases between the germline ends. The chain's CDR3 is CASSLGQRSGNTIYF. The CDR3 DNA reads as TGTGCCAGCAGCCTTGGACAACGATCTGGAAACACCATATATTTT.

This clone has just a few counts. CDR3 amino acids: CASSQDKPGAGNEQFF. CDR3 DNA: TGTGCCAGCAGCCAAGACAAGCCTGGAGCAGGGAATGAGCAGTTCTTC. This chain joins TRBV14 and TRBJ2-1, with D perhaps matching TRBD1 (5 bases). Germline V gene lookup returns CDR1 SGHDN and CDR2 FVKESK. The V end was cut by 0 bases, the J end by 7 bases, with 16 bases between. The CDR3 spans 16 residues.

This sequence joins TRBV28 and TRBJ2-7, with 7 nucleotides matching TRBD2. Germline CDR1 is MDHEN and CDR2 is SYDVKM. The CDR3 contains 15 residues. Trimming cost V 4 bases and J 0 bases; bases outside gene matches: 6. CDR3 DNA: TGTGCCAGCAGTTCGACTAGCTTAAGCTCCTACGAGCAGTACTTC. It is translated as CASSSTSLSSYEQYF.